These 5 T cell receptor beta chains came from one sample sequenced in a study of metastatic and nonmetastatic thyroid tumors. TCRdb re-clonotyped the PCR reads via MiXCR. The sample consists of 30,000 to 40,000 clones, roughly a fifth of them appearing once. Patients underwent thyroid surgery, and none had received any treatment before it. Sequences were obtained from blood. These receptors all stem from a female donor with papillary thyroid cancer or a benign thyroid nodule (not recorded which). Some clones in this sample may be carry-over from other donors' samples.

This clone was observed at least ten times. This chain links TRBV19 with TRBJ1-1; 7 nucleotides align to TRBD1. Germline CDR1 is LNHDA and CDR2 is SQIVND (reference sequence). V dropped 10 bases and J dropped 3; count of bases not matched to a gene: 14. The CDR3 is made up of 15 amino acids. The CDR3 protein is CATQGHRGPDTEAFF. The CDR3 nucleotides read TGTGCCACCCAAGGCCACAGGGGACCTGACACTGAAGCTTTCTTT.

This clone was recorded many times. The CDR3 DNA reads as TGTGCCAGCAGCCAAGCGGGGGGGGACAATGAGCAGTTCTTC. Its protein product is CASSQAGGDNEQFF. The genes are TRBV3-1 and TRBJ2-1; the match to TRBD2 covers 8 bases. The CDR3 spans 14 residues. Germline V gene sequence: CDR1 LGHDT, CDR2 YNNKEL (reference sequence). Unmatched junction bases numbered 1, after V lost 1 base and J lost 5 bases.

This clone was picked up many times. The chain is built from TRBV14 and TRBJ2-3; 7 bases match TRBD2. The CDR3 is 15 amino acids. V dropped 3 bases and J dropped 2; count of bases not matched to a gene: 5. The germline V gene has CDR1 SGHDN and CDR2 FVKESK. In DNA form, the CDR3 reads TGTGCCAGCAGCCAGCAGCGGGGTATCACAGATACGCAGTATTTT. Encoded protein: CASSQQRGITDTQYF.

This clone was seen only a few times. The V and J genes are TRBV10-1 and TRBJ2-3; TRBD2 matches 7 bases. After removal of 2 bases from V and 4 bases from J, the junction contained 6 bases not matched to a gene. Germline-derived CDR1 and CDR2 are WNHNN and SYGVQD (reference sequence). The CDR3 has 15 amino acids. The CDR3: CASSEGGVRADTQYF. CDR3 in DNA: TGCGCCAGCAGTGAGGGGGGGGTTCGGGCAGATACGCAGTATTTT.

This clone was detected ten times or more. The genes are TRBV11-3 and TRBJ2-3, with TRBD2 matching over 7 bases. Trimming at V came to 3 bases and at J to 6 bases, leaving 12 bases not matched to a gene. CDR3 length equals 16 residues. Germline CDR1 SGHNT, CDR2 YENEEA. The CDR3 protein is CASSFYRDYLGDTQYF. The DNA of the CDR3 is TGTGCCAGCAGCTTCTACCGGGACTACCTCGGGGATACGCAGTATTTT.